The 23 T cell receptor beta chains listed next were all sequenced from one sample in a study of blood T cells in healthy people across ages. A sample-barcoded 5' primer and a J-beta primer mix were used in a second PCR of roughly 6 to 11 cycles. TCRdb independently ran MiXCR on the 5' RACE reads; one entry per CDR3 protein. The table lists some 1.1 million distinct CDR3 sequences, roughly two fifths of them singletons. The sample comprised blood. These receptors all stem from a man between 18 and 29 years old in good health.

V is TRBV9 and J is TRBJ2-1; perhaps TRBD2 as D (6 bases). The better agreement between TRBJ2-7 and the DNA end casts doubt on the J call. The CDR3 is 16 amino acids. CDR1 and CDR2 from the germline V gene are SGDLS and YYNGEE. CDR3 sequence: CASSDPGTAYYNEQYF. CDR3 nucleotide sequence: TGTGCCAGCAGCGATCCCGGGACTGCGTACTACAATGAGCAGTACTTC.

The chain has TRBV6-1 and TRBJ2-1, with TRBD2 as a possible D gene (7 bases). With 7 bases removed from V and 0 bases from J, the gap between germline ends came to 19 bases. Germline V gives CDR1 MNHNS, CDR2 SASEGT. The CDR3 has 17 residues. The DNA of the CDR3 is TGTGCCAGCACCGCGCCCGGGGGGCACAGCTCCTACAATGAGCAGTTCTTC. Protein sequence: CASTAPGGHSSYNEQFF.

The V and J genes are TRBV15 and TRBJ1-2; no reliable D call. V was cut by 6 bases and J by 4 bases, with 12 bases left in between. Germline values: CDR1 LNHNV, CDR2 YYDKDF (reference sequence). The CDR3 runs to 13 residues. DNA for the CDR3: TGTGCCACCAGTGGGGAGGGATCCTATGGCTACACCTTC. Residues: CATSGEGSYGYTF.

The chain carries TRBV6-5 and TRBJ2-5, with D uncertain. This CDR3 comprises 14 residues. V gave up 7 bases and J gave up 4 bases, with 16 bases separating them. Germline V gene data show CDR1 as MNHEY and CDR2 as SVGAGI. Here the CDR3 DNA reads TGTGCCAGCACCCCTCCCACTACGGGAGAGACCCAGTACTTC. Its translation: CASTPPTTGETQYF.

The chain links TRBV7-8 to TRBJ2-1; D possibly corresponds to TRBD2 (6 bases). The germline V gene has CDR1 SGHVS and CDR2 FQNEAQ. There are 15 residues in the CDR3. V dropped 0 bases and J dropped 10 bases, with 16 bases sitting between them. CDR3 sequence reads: CASSLARDGGKEQFF. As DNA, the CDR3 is TGTGCCAGCAGCTTAGCGAGAGACGGGGGTAAGGAGCAGTTCTTC.

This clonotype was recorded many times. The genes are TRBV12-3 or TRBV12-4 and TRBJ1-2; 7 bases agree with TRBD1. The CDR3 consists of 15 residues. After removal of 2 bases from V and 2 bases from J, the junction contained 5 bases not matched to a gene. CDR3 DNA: TGTGCCAGCAGTTTATCCCCGGGACAGAACTATGGCTACACCTTC. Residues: CASSLSPGQNYGYTF.

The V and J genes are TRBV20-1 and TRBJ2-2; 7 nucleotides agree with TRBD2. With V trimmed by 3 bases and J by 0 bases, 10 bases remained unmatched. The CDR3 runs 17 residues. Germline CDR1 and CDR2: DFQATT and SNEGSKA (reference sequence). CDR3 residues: CSASPTGLHPNTGELFF. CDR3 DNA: TGCAGTGCTAGCCCCACGGGACTACACCCGAACACCGGGGAGCTGTTTTTT.

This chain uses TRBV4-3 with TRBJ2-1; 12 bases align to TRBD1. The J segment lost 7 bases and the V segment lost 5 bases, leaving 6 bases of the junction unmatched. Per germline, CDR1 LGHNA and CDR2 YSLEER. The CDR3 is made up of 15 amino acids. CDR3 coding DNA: TGCGCCAGCAGCTTACGGGACAGGGGGCGAAATGAGCAGTTCTTC. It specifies CASSLRDRGRNEQFF.

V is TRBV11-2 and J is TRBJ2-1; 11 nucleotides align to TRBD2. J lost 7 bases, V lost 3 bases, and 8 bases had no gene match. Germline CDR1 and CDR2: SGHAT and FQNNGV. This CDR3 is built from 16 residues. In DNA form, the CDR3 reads TGTGCCAGCAGCTTTGTAACTAGCGGGGGATTGAATGAGCAGTTCTTC. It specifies CASSFVTSGGLNEQFF.

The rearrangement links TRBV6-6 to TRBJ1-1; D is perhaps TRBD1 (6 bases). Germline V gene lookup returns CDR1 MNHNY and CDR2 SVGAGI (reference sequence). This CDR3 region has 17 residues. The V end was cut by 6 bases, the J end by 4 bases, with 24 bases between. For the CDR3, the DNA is TGTGCCAGCAGCTCGGGGGGATTCAGGGGCCAAGGCACTGAAGCTTTCTTT. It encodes CASSSGGFRGQGTEAFF.

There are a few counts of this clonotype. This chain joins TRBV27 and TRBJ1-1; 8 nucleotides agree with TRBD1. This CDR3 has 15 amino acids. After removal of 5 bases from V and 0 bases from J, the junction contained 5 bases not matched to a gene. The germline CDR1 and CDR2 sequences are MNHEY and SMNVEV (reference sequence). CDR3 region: CASSRRTGLNTEAFF. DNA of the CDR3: TGTGCCAGCAGTCGACGGACAGGGCTGAACACTGAAGCTTTCTTT.

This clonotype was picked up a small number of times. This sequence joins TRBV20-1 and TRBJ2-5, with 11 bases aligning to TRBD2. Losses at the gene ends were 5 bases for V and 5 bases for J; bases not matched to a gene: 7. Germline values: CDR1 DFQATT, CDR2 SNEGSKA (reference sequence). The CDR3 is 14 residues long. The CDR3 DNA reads TGCAGTGCTCATACTAGCGGGGGAGGCGAGACCCAGTACTTC. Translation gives CSAHTSGGGETQYF.

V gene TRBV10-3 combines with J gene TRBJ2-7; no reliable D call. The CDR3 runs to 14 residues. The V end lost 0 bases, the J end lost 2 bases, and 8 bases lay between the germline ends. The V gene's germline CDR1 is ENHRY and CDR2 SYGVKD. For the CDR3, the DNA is TGTGCCATCAGTGAGTCTAGTACTACCTACGAGCAGTACTTC. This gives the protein CAISESSTTYEQYF.

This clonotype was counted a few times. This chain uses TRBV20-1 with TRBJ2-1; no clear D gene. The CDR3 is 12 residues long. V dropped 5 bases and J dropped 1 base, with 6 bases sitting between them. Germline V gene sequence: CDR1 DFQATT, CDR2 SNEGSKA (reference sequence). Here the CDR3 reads CSASASYNEQFF. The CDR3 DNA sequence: TGCAGTGCTTCGGCTTCCTACAATGAGCAGTTCTTC.

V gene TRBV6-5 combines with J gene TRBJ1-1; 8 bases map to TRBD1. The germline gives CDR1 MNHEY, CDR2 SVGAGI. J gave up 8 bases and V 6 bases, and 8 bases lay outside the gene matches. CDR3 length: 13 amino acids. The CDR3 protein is CASSPSGQGEAFF. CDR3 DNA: TGTGCCAGCAGCCCCTCCGGACAGGGCGAAGCTTTCTTT.

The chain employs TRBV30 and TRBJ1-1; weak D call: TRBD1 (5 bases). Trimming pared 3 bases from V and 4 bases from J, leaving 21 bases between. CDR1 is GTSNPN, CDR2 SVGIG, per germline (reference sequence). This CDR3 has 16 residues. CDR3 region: CAWRRSLGVGGTEAFF. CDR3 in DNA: TGTGCCTGGAGACGCTCGCTAGGGGTGGGCGGCACTGAAGCTTTCTTT. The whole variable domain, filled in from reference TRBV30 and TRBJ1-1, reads SQTIHQWPATLVQPVGSPLSLECTVEGTSNPNLYWYRQAAGRGLQLLFYSVGIGQISSEVPQNLSASRPQDRQFILSSKKLLLSDSGFYLCAWRRSLGVGGTEAFFGQGTRLTVV.

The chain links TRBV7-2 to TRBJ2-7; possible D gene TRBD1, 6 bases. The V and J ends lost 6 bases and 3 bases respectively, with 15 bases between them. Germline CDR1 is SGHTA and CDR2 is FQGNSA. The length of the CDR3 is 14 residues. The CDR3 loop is CASSYRDINYEQYF. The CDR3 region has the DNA TGTGCCAGCAGTTACCGGGACATAAACTACGAGCAGTACTTC.

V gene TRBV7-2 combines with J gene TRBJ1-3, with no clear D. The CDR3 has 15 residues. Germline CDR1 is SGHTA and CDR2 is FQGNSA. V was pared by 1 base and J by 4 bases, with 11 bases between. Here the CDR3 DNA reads TGTGCCAGCAGCTTAGACACAAGAATAGGAAACACCATATATTTT. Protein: CASSLDTRIGNTIYF.

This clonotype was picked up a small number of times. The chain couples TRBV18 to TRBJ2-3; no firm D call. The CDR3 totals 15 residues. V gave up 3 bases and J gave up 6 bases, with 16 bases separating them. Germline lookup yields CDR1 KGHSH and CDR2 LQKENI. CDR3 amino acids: CASSPFLKAVDTQYF. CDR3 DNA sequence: TGTGCCAGCTCACCGTTCCTGAAGGCCGTGGATACGCAGTATTTT.

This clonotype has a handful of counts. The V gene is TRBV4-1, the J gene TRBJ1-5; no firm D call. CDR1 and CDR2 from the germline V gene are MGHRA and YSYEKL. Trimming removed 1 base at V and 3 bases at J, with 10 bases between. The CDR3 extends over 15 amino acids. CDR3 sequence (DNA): TGCGCCAGCAGCCAAGGGCCAGGAAACAATCAGCCCCAGCATTTT. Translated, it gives CASSQGPGNNQPQHF.

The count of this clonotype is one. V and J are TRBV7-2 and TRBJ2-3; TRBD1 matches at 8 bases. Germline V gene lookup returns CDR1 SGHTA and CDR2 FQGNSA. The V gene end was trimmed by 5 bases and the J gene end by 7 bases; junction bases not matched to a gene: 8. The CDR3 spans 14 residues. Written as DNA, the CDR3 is TGTGCCAGCAGCCTAGGACAGGGTTCATATACGCAGTATTTT. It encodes CASSLGQGSYTQYF.

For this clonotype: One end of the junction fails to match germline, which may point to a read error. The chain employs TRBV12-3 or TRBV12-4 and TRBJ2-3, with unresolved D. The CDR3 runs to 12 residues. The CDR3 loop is CATRIGPDTEYF. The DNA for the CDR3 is TGTGCCACCCGGATAGGCCCAGATACGGAGTATTTT.

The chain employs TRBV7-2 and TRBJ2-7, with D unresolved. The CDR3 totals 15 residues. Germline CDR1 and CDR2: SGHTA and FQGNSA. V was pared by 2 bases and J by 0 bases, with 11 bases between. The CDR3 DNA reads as TGTGCCAGCAGCTTACTCTACTTGGGCTCCTACGAGCAGTACTTC. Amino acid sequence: CASSLLYLGSYEQYF.